This entry is about one T cell receptor beta chain. Its antigen remains unknown. Clones were sequenced by immunoSEQ multiplex PCR, and TCRdb holds only the in-frame ones, with some missing. The sample records under 150,000 clones, roughly 90% being singletons. This sample was included in a study of cytotoxic CD8 clonotypes in ibrutinib-treated CLL. Study in general: Across the patients, approximately 12 were relapsed/refractory, 15 treatment-naive and roughly 17 IGHV unmutated. A median approximately 12 months of treatment, range 6 to 36, preceded the collection of response samples.

Findings and limits, study-wide: Public clonotypes (which were uncommon) either contracted or remained stable on treatment.

The CDR3 has 15 residues. V lost 0 bases, J lost 4 bases, and 9 bases lay in between. Per the germline V gene, CDR1 is SGHTA and CDR2 is FQGNSA. The chain links TRBV7-2 to TRBJ2-2, with D possibly TRBD2 on 5 matching bases. Material: PBMCs, obtained after 12 months of ibrutinib treatment. The TCR sequence derives from a human donor with chronic lymphocytic leukemia. CDR3 amino acids: CASSLAGDVTGELFF. CDR3 DNA sequence: TGTGCCAGCAGCTTAGCGGGAGATGTCACCGGGGAGCTGTTTTTT.